Below, 10 T cell receptor beta chains from the same sample are listed, as sequenced in a study of blood T cell repertoires in COVID-19. Assay used: immunoSEQ multiplex PCR; TCRdb lists only in-frame clones, some missing. Here the sample spans 350,000 to 400,000 clones, 88% being singletons. The sample was PBMCs or T cells enriched from blood (not recorded which). The receptor set was obtained from a woman aged 25-40 years with acute COVID-19.

The V call is TRBV29-1, the J call TRBJ2-2; D is undetermined. V was clipped by 6 bases and J by 3 bases, with 14 bases between them. Germline CDR1 SQVTM, CDR2 ANQGSEA. The CDR3 contains 14 residues. The CDR3 nucleotides are TGCAGCGTCCGAGGCCTGCGCGACACCGGGGAGCTGTTTTTT. Amino acid sequence: CSVRGLRDTGELFF.

CDR3 amino acids: CASSLWGPGGMNTQYF. DNA for the CDR3: TGTGCCAGCAGTTTATGGGGCCCGGGGGGTATGAATACGCAGTATTTT. This chain joins TRBV27 and TRBJ2-3; 7 bases match TRBD2. The germline CDR1 and CDR2 sequences are MNHEY and SMNVEV (reference sequence). Trimming took 1 base from V and 7 from J; bases not matched to a gene: 11. The CDR3 extends over 16 amino acids.

The genes are TRBV2 and TRBJ2-7; a weak D match, TRBD1 (6 bases). Trimming took 8 bases from V and 3 from J, leaving 11 bases between them. The germline V gene encodes CDR1 SNHLY and CDR2 FYNNEI. There are 12 residues in the CDR3. The CDR3 DNA follows: TGTGCCAGCGGGGAACAGGGCTACGAGCAGTACTTC. This codes for CASGEQGYEQYF.

As DNA, the CDR3 is TGTGCCAGCAGTTACATTTACCGGGACAGAGTCAATCAGCCCCAGCATTTT. The encoded protein is CASSYIYRDRVNQPQHF. The chain employs TRBV27 and TRBJ1-5, with 7 positions matching TRBD1. The J segment lost 3 bases and the V segment lost 4 bases, leaving 12 bases of the junction unmatched. Germline V gene lookup returns CDR1 MNHEY and CDR2 SMNVEV (reference sequence). The CDR3 covers 17 residues.

The V and J genes are TRBV2 and TRBJ2-1; weak D call: TRBD2 (6 bases). This CDR3 is built from 13 residues. The V end lost 8 bases, the J end lost 4 bases, and 12 bases lay between the germline ends. Germline V gene sequence: CDR1 SNHLY, CDR2 FYNNEI. CDR3 sequence: CASCAGHYNEQFF. The CDR3 nucleotides read TGTGCCAGCTGCGCGGGGCATTACAATGAGCAGTTCTTC.

The chain carries TRBV5-1 and TRBJ2-3; D is perhaps TRBD2 (5 bases). Trimming took 4 bases from V and 1 from J, leaving 13 bases between them. Germline CDR1 is SGHRS and CDR2 is YFSETQ. This CDR3 comprises 15 residues. The CDR3 loop is CASSLSEAGTDTQYF. The CDR3 nucleotides are TGCGCCAGCAGCCTTAGCGAGGCGGGCACAGATACGCAGTATTTT. Combining the CDR3 with reference TRBV5-1 and TRBJ2-3 gives the whole variable domain KAGVTQTPRYLIKTRGQQVTLSCSPISGHRSVSWYQQTPGQGLQFLFEYFSETQRNKGNFPGRFSGRQFSNSRSEMNVSTLELGDSALYLCASSLSEAGTDTQYFGPGTRLTVL.

The rearrangement joins TRBV6-1 to TRBJ1-2, with TRBD1 matching over 9 bases. J was trimmed by 4 bases and V by 1 base; bases with no gene match: 4. This CDR3 has 15 amino acids. Germline CDR1 and CDR2: MNHNS and SASEGT. The CDR3 region is CASSEVQGAPYGYTF. CDR3 DNA: TGTGCCAGCAGTGAAGTACAGGGGGCCCCCTATGGCTACACCTTC.

J is TRBJ1-1 and V is TRBV29-1, with a tentative D call TRBD1 (5 bases). CDR1 SQVTM and CDR2 ANQGSEA come from the germline V gene. Trimming left V 8 bases short and J 0 bases short, with 13 bases between. The CDR3 sequence is 13 residues long. This CDR3 is CSPLGGLNTEAFF. CDR3 DNA sequence: TGCAGCCCGCTGGGGGGTTTGAACACTGAAGCTTTCTTT.

The CDR3 DNA reads as TGTGCCAGCAGTTGGTACAGGGGAAAAAATCAGCCCCAGCATTTT. Translation gives CASSWYRGKNQPQHF. V is TRBV7-2 and J is TRBJ1-5; 7 bases are a match to TRBD1. The CDR3 is 15 amino acids. The V gene end was trimmed by 6 bases and the J gene end by 4 bases; junction bases not matched to a gene: 9. CDR1 SGHTA and CDR2 FQGNSA come from the germline V gene.

V is TRBV7-9 and J is TRBJ1-2, with D unresolved. Germline V CDR1 and CDR2: SEHNR, FQNEAQ (reference sequence). V gave up 2 bases and J gave up 0 bases, with 10 bases separating them. This CDR3 contains 15 residues. CDR3: CASSLSGLANYGYTF. DNA for the CDR3: TGTGCCAGCAGCTTAAGTGGGCTCGCTAACTATGGCTACACCTTC.